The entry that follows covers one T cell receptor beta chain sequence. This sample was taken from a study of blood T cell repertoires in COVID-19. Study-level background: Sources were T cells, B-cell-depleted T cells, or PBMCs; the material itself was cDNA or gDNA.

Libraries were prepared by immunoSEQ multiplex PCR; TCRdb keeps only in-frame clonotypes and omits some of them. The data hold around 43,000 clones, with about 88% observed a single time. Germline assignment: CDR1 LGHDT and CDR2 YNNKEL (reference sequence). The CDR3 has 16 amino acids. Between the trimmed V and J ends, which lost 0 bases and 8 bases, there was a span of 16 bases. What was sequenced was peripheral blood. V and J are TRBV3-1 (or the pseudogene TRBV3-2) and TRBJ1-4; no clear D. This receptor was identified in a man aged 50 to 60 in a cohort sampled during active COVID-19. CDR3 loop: CASSQDGGEGMEKLFF. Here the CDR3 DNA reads TGTGCCAGCAGCCAAGATGGCGGTGAAGGAATGGAAAAACTGTTTTTT.